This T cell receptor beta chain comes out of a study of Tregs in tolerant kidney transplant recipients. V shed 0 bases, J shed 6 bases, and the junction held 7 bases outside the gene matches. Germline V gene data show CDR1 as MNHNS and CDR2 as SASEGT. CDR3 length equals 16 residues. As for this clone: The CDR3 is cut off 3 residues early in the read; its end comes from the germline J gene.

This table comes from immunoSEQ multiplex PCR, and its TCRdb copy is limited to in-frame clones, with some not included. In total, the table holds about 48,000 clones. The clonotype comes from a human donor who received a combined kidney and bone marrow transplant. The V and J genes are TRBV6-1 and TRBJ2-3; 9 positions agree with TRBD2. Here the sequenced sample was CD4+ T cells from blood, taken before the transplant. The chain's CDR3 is CASSEASSGSWDTQYF. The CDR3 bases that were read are TGTGCCAGCAGTGAAGCAAGTAGCGGGAGTTGGGATACG.